This is a list of T cell receptor beta chains from one sample in a study of CD8 T cells in ankylosing spondylitis. Each CDR3 protein gets one entry after TCRdb re-called the 5' RACE reads with MiXCR. The top ten clones hold about 0.92% of a sample with roughly 450,000 distinct CDR3 sequences, 26% of them seen once. Sequencing was done on a sample of blood, either unsorted or a sorted T cell fraction (not recorded which). The origin of the receptors is a male donor with ankylosing spondylitis. The CDR3 runs from the conserved cysteine through the conserved F or W. D genes are given only for firm matches. Clone size appears in some rows only: once, few, many, or a class for an expanded clone.

>.|TRBJ2-1|TRBV7-9|.
CASSQDWNEQFF
TGTGCCAGCAGCCAGGACTGGAATGAGCAGTTCTTC
>TRBD1|TRBJ2-1|TRBV12-3/TRBV12-4|.
CASSSTRDRGRNNEQFF
TGTGCCAGCAGTTCCACCCGGGACAGGGGACGCAACAATGAGCAGTTCTTC
>.|TRBJ2-2|TRBV5-1|few
CASSLTASGELFF
TGCGCCAGCAGCTTAACCGCATCCGGGGAGCTGTTTTTT
>.|TRBJ1-2|TRBV24-1|few
CATSDLQGYGYTF
TGTGCCACCAGTGATCTGCAGGGCTATGGCTACACCTTC
>.|TRBJ2-5|TRBV2|.
CASGPGPKETQYF
TGTGCCAGCGGGCCAGGACCGAAAGAGACCCAGTACTTC
>.|TRBJ1-4|TRBV10-3|.
CAISAQDRPNEKLFF
TGTGCCATCAGTGCGCAGGACAGACCTAATGAAAAACTGTTTTTT
>.|TRBJ1-5|TRBV27|.
CASSLLTGQPQHF
TGTGCCAGCAGTTTATTGACAGGACAGCCCCAGCATTTT
>TRBD2|TRBJ2-5|TRBV5-1|.
CASSPGVVLAAQETQYF
TGCGCCAGCAGCCCGGGGGTGGTACTAGCGGCACAAGAGACCCAGTACTTC
>.|TRBJ1-1|TRBV2|many
CASSGQNTEAFF
TGTGCCAGCAGTGGTCAGAACACTGAAGCTTTCTTT
>TRBD2|TRBJ2-7|TRBV5-1|.
CASSLTSGSPRAYEQYF
TGCGCCAGCAGCTTGACTAGCGGGAGCCCTCGAGCCTACGAGCAGTACTTC
>.|TRBJ1-6|TRBV20-1|.
CSASESGVPPLHF
TGCAGTGCTAGTGAGAGCGGAGTGCCACCCCTCCACTTT
>TRBD2|TRBJ2-1|TRBV11-1|.
CASSPMLTSGIFSSSYNEQFF
TGTGCCAGCAGCCCTATGCTGACTAGCGGGATATTTTCGAGCTCCTACAATGAGCAGTTCTTC
>.|TRBJ1-1|TRBV5-1|.
CASSLANEGRSTEAFF
TGCGCCAGCAGCTTGGCCAACGAGGGTAGGTCCACTGAAGCTTTCTTT
>.|TRBJ2-2|TRBV11-2|.
CASSLQTHGELFF
TGTGCCAGCAGCTTGCAAACGCACGGGGAGCTGTTTTTT
>.|TRBJ2-2|TRBV15|few
CATSTSRRSNTGELFF
TGTGCCACCAGCACCTCCAGGAGATCGAACACCGGGGAGCTGTTTTTT
>TRBD1|TRBJ2-3|TRBV7-7|few
CASSLGRGPDTQYF
TGTGCCAGCAGCCTGGGCAGGGGGCCAGATACGCAGTATTTT
>TRBD2|TRBJ2-1|TRBV15|.
CATSGSGSKDNEQFF
TGTGCCACCAGCGGCAGCGGGAGTAAGGACAATGAGCAGTTCTTC
>TRBD1|TRBJ2-6|TRBV15|.
CATSSRQGTYSGANVLTF
TGTGCCACCAGCTCCAGACAGGGGACCTACTCTGGGGCCAACGTCCTGACTTTC
>TRBD1|TRBJ1-5|TRBV12-3/TRBV12-4|.
CASRLPGGSNQPQHF
TGTGCCAGCAGACTCCCAGGGGGTAGCAATCAGCCCCAGCATTTT
>.|TRBJ2-4|TRBV20-1|few
CSARDGLNGDIQYF
TGCAGTGCTAGAGATGGACTCAACGGAGACATTCAGTACTTC
>.|TRBJ2-1|TRBV6-5|few
CASSSPLSSNEQFF
TGTGCCAGCAGTTCCCCCTTAAGTAGCAATGAGCAGTTCTTC
>.|TRBJ2-6|TRBV7-9|.
CASSSTRTLRGANVLTF
TGTGCCAGCAGCTCCACTCGGACACTCCGGGGGGCCAACGTCCTGACTTTC
>TRBD1|TRBJ2-3|TRBV20-1|.
CSAATGTGDSDTQYF
TGCAGTGCTGCTACCGGGACAGGGGATTCGGATACGCAGTATTTT
>.|TRBJ2-3|TRBV5-1|.
CASSLDTGKDTQYF
TGCGCCAGCAGCTTGGATACAGGGAAAGATACGCAGTATTTT
>TRBD2|TRBJ2-1|TRBV29-1|.
CSVEVGTSETYNEQFF
TGCAGCGTTGAAGTTGGGACTAGCGAGACATACAATGAGCAGTTCTTC
>.|TRBJ2-2|TRBV7-2|few
CASSLSSGELFF
TGTGCCAGCAGCTTATCATCCGGGGAGCTGTTTTTT
>.|TRBJ2-5|TRBV7-2|.
CASSSEREETQYF
TGTGCCAGCAGCTCCGAGCGGGAAGAGACCCAGTACTTC
>TRBD2|TRBJ2-5|TRBV20-1|.
CSVPGLAVQETQYF
TGCAGTGTTCCGGGACTAGCGGTTCAAGAGACCCAGTACTTC
>.|TRBJ2-1|TRBV4-2|.
CASSQDERSYNEQFF
TGTGCCAGCAGCCAAGATGAGCGGAGCTACAATGAGCAGTTCTTC
>.|TRBJ2-5|TRBV30|.
CAWSLWTVKETQYF
TGTGCCTGGAGTTTGTGGACAGTGAAAGAGACCCAGTACTTC
>TRBD2|TRBJ2-3|TRBV20-1|few
CSAPRGLARTDTQYF
TGCAGTGCCCCACGGGGACTAGCCCGAACAGATACGCAGTATTTT
>.|TRBJ2-3|TRBV7-2|.
CASSLAPGGSGGADTQYF
TGTGCCAGCAGCTTAGCACCCGGAGGGTCAGGGGGGGCAGATACGCAGTATTTT
>TRBD1|TRBJ1-1|TRBV3-1|.
CASRAGGMNTEAFF
TGTGCCAGCAGGGCAGGGGGTATGAACACTGAAGCTTTCTTT
>.|TRBJ1-2|TRBV21-1|.
CASSKRTGANYGYTF
TGTGCCAGCAGCAAGAGGACAGGGGCCAACTATGGCTACACCTTC
>.|TRBJ1-1|TRBV7-9|.
CASSQVLGGKTEAFF
TGTGCCAGCAGCCAGGTCCTGGGGGGTAAGACTGAAGCTTTCTTT
>TRBD1|TRBJ1-1|TRBV12-3/TRBV12-4|.
CASSLTIRDSEAFF
TGTGCCAGCAGTTTAACAATCCGGGACAGTGAAGCTTTCTTT
>.|TRBJ1-1|TRBV3-1|few
CASSPRTGYTEAFF
TGTGCCAGCAGCCCGCGAACAGGGTATACTGAAGCTTTCTTT
>.|TRBJ2-5|TRBV29-1|few
CSVQPGPGETQYF
TGCAGCGTTCAACCTGGCCCCGGGGAGACCCAGTACTTC
>.|TRBJ1-2|TRBV3-1|few
CASSLQGAGANYGYTF
TGTGCCAGCAGCCTACAGGGTGCCGGCGCTAACTATGGCTACACCTTC
>.|TRBJ1-2|TRBV20-1|.
CSAPEWGAYGYTF
TGCAGTGCCCCAGAGTGGGGCGCCTATGGCTACACCTTC
>.|TRBJ2-1|TRBV5-1|many
CASSFTQSAYNEQFF
TGCGCCAGCAGCTTCACCCAGTCGGCCTACAATGAGCAGTTCTTC
>.|TRBJ1-1|TRBV5-1|many
CASSLRDLNMNTEAFF
TGCGCCAGCAGCTTGCGGGATCTAAATATGAACACTGAAGCTTTCTTT
>.|TRBJ1-1|TRBV12-3/TRBV12-4|.
CASNQGRENTEAFF
TGTGCCAGCAACCAAGGACGGGAGAACACTGAAGCTTTCTTT
>.|TRBJ2-3|TRBV5-1|.
CASSGDISTDTQYF
TGCGCCAGCAGCGGGGACATATCAACAGATACGCAGTATTTT
>TRBD2|TRBJ2-1|TRBV6-2/TRBV6-3|.
CASSYTGRRTSEHEQFF
TGTGCCAGCAGTTACACCGGCCGGAGGACTAGTGAGCATGAGCAGTTCTTC
>TRBD1|TRBJ1-4|TRBV7-2|.
CASSATPGQGNEKLFF
TGTGCCAGCAGCGCCACACCGGGACAGGGGAATGAAAAACTGTTTTTT
>.|TRBJ2-1|TRBV7-9|few
CASSLASRGEQFF
TGTGCCAGCAGCTTAGCTAGTAGGGGTGAGCAGTTCTTC
>.|TRBJ2-1|TRBV29-1|few
CSGGDTGTPRYEQFF
TGCAGCGGAGGAGATACCGGGACACCTAGGTATGAGCAGTTCTTC